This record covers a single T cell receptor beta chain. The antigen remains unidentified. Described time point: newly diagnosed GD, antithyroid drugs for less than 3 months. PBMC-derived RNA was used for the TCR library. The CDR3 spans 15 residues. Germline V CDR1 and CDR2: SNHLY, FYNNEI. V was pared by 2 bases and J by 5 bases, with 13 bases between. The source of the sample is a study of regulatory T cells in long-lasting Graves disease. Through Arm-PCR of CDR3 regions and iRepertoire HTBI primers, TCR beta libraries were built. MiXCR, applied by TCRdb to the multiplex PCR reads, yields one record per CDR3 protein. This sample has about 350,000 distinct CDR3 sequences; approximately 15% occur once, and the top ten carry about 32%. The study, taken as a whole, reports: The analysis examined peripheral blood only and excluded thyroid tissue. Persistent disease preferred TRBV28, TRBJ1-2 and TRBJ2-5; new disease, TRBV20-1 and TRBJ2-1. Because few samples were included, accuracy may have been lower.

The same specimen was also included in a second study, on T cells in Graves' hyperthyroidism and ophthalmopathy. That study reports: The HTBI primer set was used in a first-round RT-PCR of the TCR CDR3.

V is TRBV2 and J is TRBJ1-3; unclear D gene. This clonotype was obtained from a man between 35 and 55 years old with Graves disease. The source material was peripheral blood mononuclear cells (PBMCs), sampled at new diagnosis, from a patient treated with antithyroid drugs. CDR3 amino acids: CASSESRDRRNTIYF. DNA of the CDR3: TGTGCCAGCAGTGAATCTAGGGATAGAAGAAACACCATATATTTT.